This T cell receptor (beta chain) appears in the sequencing data of a study of CD8+ T cells in alopecia areata. Whole-study findings and limits: Both scalp clonality and the expanded CD8+ clones among the top 100 showed a significant decrease with tofacitinib. Resident alphabeta T cells of normal skin are also sequenced in scalp samples. There were many expanded lesional clones persisting in scalp and blood during tofacitinib.

In regard to this clone: What it recognizes is unknown.

Sequencing templates came from extracted RNA that was reverse transcribed into cDNA. Only in-frame clones appear in the TCRdb table, and some are missing; sequencing was by immunoSEQ multiplex PCR. The repertoire includes approximately 100,000 clones, approximately 63% of them detected once, and 15% to 20% sits in the top ten. V lost 4 bases, J lost 7 bases, and 5 bases stayed unmatched. The CDR3 is made up of 14 amino acids. Germline V gene lookup returns CDR1 SGHRS and CDR2 YFSETQ. The treatment: oral pan-JAK inhibitor, 5-10 mg twice daily. Alopecia areata patients had lesional scalp punch biopsies and peripheral blood taken from them.

The material sequenced was CD8+ T cells sorted from blood, taken at approximately week 61, from a patient treated with tofacitinib. This receptor was taken from a human donor with alopecia areata. This chain connects TRBV5-1 to TRBJ2-2; TRBD1 matches 9 bases. The CDR3, as DNA: TGCGCCAGCAGCATACAGGGGGCAGGCGGGGAGCTGTTTTTT. As protein: CASSIQGAGGELFF.